These 28 T cell receptor beta chains share one sample of origin, sequenced in a study of cytomegalovirus exposure and HLA in healthy donors. Primers for the PCR totalled 60 Vbeta and 13 Jbeta. Assay: immunoSEQ multiplex PCR; the TCRdb copy retains only in-frame clones and omits some. The repertoire has about 130,000 clones, about 79% of them found once; the top ten carry roughly 2.6%. Input material: PBMCs. The receptors stem from a man aged 50 to 59 in good health and CMV-seronegative.

The chain is built from TRBV2 and TRBJ1-1, with D perhaps TRBD1 (6 bases). Trimming shortened V by 4 bases and J by 7 bases, and 10 bases separated the two germline ends. The CDR3 runs 12 residues. Germline loops: CDR1 SNHLY, CDR2 FYNNEI. CDR3 sequence reads: CASSGGGFEAFF. CDR3 coding DNA: TGTGCCAGCAGTGGGGGGGGCTTTGAAGCTTTCTTT.

This sequence joins TRBV6-6 and TRBJ2-5, with 9 bases identical to TRBD2. The CDR3 extends over 16 amino acids. After removal of 1 base from V and 2 bases from J, the junction contained 5 bases not matched to a gene. Germline assignment: CDR1 MNHNY and CDR2 SVGAGI (reference sequence). CDR3 in amino acids: CASSYWAGGSQETQYF. The DNA for the CDR3 is TGTGCCAGCAGTTACTGGGCGGGGGGGTCTCAAGAGACCCAGTACTTC.

The rearrangement uses TRBV4-2 and TRBJ2-5; 7 nucleotides align to TRBD2. Germline CDR1 LGHNA, CDR2 YNFKEQ. The CDR3 sequence is 16 residues long. V shed 0 bases, J shed 1 base, and the junction held 5 bases outside the gene matches. The DNA of the CDR3 is TGTGCCAGCAGCCAAGATCAGCGGGGCAGCCAAGAGACCCAGTACTTC. This gives the protein CASSQDQRGSQETQYF.

The J gene is TRBJ1-5, the V gene TRBV6-4, with a weak D call TRBD1 (5 bases). From germline, CDR1 is MRHNA and CDR2 SNTAGT. This CDR3 contains 11 residues. Trimming shortened V by 8 bases and J by 5 bases, and 7 bases separated the two germline ends. In DNA, the CDR3 is TGTGCCAGCCCGGGGGATCAGCCCCAGCATTTT. Translation: CASPGDQPQHF.

The chain carries TRBV27 and TRBJ1-5; the D is unclear. Per the germline V gene, CDR1 is MNHEY and CDR2 is SMNVEV (reference sequence). This CDR3 region has 12 residues. V was clipped by 3 bases and J by 4 bases, with 4 bases between them. The CDR3 DNA is TGTGCCAGCAGTTTCCAAAATCAGCCCCAGCATTTT. Protein: CASSFQNQPQHF.

The rearrangement joins TRBV5-1 to TRBJ1-1, with TRBD1 as a possible D gene (5 bases). The V end lost 4 bases, the J end lost 5 bases, and 21 bases lay between the germline ends. CDR3 length equals 16 residues. Germline assignment: CDR1 SGHRS and CDR2 YFSETQ. The CDR3 DNA reads as TGCGCCAGCAGCCATTGGGAGGCTGAGGGGAATACTGAAGCTTTCTTT. It translates to CASSHWEAEGNTEAFF.

This clone has only a few counts. This rearrangement joins TRBV5-1 to TRBJ1-3; 9 bases map to TRBD1. V lost 5 bases to trimming and J lost 4 bases; unmatched junction nucleotides: 10. The CDR3 contains 16 residues. Germline V CDR1 and CDR2: SGHRS, YFSETQ. The CDR3: CASRRSGTGNGNTIYF. In DNA, the CDR3 is TGCGCCAGCAGGAGAAGCGGGACAGGGAACGGAAACACCATATATTTT. Based on the CDR3 plus reference TRBV5-1 and TRBJ1-3, the full variable domain is KAGVTQTPRYLIKTRGQQVTLSCSPISGHRSVSWYQQTPGQGLQFLFEYFSETQRNKGNFPGRFSGRQFSNSRSEMNVSTLELGDSALYLCASRRSGTGNGNTIYFGEGSWLTVV.

The V gene is TRBV6-1, the J gene TRBJ2-5; TRBD2 matches at 7 bases. CDR1 MNHNS and CDR2 SASEGT come from the germline V gene. V lost 8 bases and J lost 7; bases outside the gene matches: 10. The CDR3 is made up of 13 amino acids. The CDR3 DNA reads TGTGCCAGCGGACGGGAGGCGCTGGGGACCCAGTACTTC. Amino acid sequence: CASGREALGTQYF.

V gene TRBV5-5 combines with J gene TRBJ1-6, with 7 nucleotides matching TRBD1. CDR3 length: 16 amino acids. V trimming: 4 bases; J trimming: 0 bases; junction bases outside the gene matches: 4. In germline, CDR1 is SGHKS, CDR2 YYEKEE (reference sequence). The CDR3 DNA sequence: TGTGCCAGCAGCCCGGCAGGGGGCTCCTATAATTCACCCCTCCACTTT. Protein: CASSPAGGSYNSPLHF.

This chain uses TRBV6-6 with TRBJ1-4; D is unclear. The CDR3 loop spans 13 amino acids. V was clipped by 0 bases and J by 7 bases, with 6 bases between them. Germline V gene lookup returns CDR1 MNHNY and CDR2 SVGAGI (reference sequence). CDR3 sequence (DNA): TGTGCCAGCAGTTACTCGGACTCTGAAAAACTGTTTTTT. Its protein product is CASSYSDSEKLFF.

The chain combines TRBV18 with TRBJ1-5; D uncertain. The germline V gene encodes CDR1 KGHSH and CDR2 LQKENI. The CDR3 contains 15 residues. V gave up 4 bases and J gave up 2 bases, with 12 bases separating them. The CDR3 DNA reads TGTGCCAGCTCACTCACCCAAGCGGGCAATCAGCCCCAGCATTTT. Amino acids: CASSLTQAGNQPQHF.

The V call is TRBV28, the J call TRBJ1-2; 8 nucleotides line up with TRBD1. This CDR3 has 14 residues. The germline CDR1 and CDR2 sequences are MDHEN and SYDVKM. Trimming removed 6 bases from V and 8 bases from J; junction bases left unmatched: 11. CDR3 region: CASRTPTGVGGYTF. In nucleotides, the CDR3 is TGTGCCAGCAGAACGCCGACAGGGGTCGGGGGCTACACCTTC.

The chain combines TRBV5-4 with TRBJ1-2; D not certain. The germline V and J ends were trimmed by 1 base and 3 bases, with 7 bases remaining between them. Per the germline V gene, CDR1 is SGHNT and CDR2 is YYREEE (reference sequence). The CDR3 is 13 residues long. The CDR3 spells CASSLSGDYGYTF. In DNA, the CDR3 is TGTGCCAGCAGCTTGTCCGGGGACTATGGCTACACCTTC.

The chain combines TRBV5-1 with TRBJ2-5, with D perhaps matching TRBD2 (5 bases). The germline V and J ends were trimmed by 4 bases and 1 base, with 23 bases remaining between them. The CDR3 loop spans 18 amino acids. Per the germline V gene, CDR1 is SGHRS and CDR2 is YFSETQ. In DNA, the CDR3 is TGCGCCAGCAGCATTAAGGCCGGGCCCCGGAGGTCCCAAGAGACCCAGTACTTC. This sequence encodes CASSIKAGPRRSQETQYF.

J is TRBJ2-1 and V is TRBV7-2; 10 bases map to TRBD1. The CDR3 is 15 amino acids. The V and J ends lost 4 bases and 8 bases, in that order; junction bases with no gene match: 8. In germline, CDR1 is SGHTA, CDR2 FQGNSA. The CDR3 nucleotides are TGTGCCAGCAGCTCTAGGGACAGGGGTGGGTATGAGCAGTTCTTC. Translation gives CASSSRDRGGYEQFF.

This chain connects TRBV15 to TRBJ2-3, with 7 bases aligning to TRBD1. The CDR3 sequence is 15 residues long. The ends lost 11 bases at V and 1 base at J; junction bases unmatched: 12. CDR1 and CDR2 (germline): LNHNV, YYDKDF (reference sequence). The DNA of the CDR3 is TGTGCCTCATACGACGGGACAGACGGCACAGATACGCAGTATTTT. This encodes CASYDGTDGTDTQYF.

V is TRBV4-1 and J is TRBJ1-2; no firm D call. CDR1 and CDR2 from the germline V gene are MGHRA and YSYEKL. The CDR3 sequence is 13 residues long. V was pared by 4 bases and J by 8 bases, with 14 bases between. The CDR3 DNA sequence: TGCGCCAGCAGCCCTCAGTGGTCGGAGGGCTACACCTTC. As protein: CASSPQWSEGYTF.

The rearrangement uses TRBV19 and TRBJ2-2, with 11 positions matching TRBD1. The CDR3 has 16 residues. J lost 6 bases, V lost 7 bases, and 10 bases had no gene match. From germline, CDR1 is LNHDA and CDR2 SQIVND (reference sequence). The CDR3, as DNA: TGTGCCAGTACCGTATTCCGGGACAGGGGGTCCGGGGAGCTGTTTTTT. Translation: CASTVFRDRGSGELFF.

This sequence joins TRBV5-4 and TRBJ1-2, with a possible D match to TRBD1 (6 bases). CDR3 length: 14 amino acids. The germline CDR1 and CDR2 sequences are SGHNT and YYREEE (reference sequence). Trimming took 4 bases from V and 6 from J, leaving 16 bases between them. The CDR3 coding sequence is TGTGCCAGCAGCCCGGAAACAGGGTTTCATGGCTACACCTTC. This translates into CASSPETGFHGYTF.

The rearrangement uses TRBV7-9 and TRBJ1-2; D possibly corresponds to TRBD1 (6 bases). This CDR3 spans 17 amino acids. CDR1 and CDR2 (germline): SEHNR, FQNEAQ (reference sequence). Trimming cost V 2 bases and J 4 bases, with 20 bases left between them. Written as DNA, the CDR3 is TGTGCCAGCAGCTTATATTCAGGGGCGCACACCACCTATGGCTACACCTTC. Its protein is CASSLYSGAHTTYGYTF.

CDR3 bases: TGCGCCAGCAGCTTGGCTGACAGGGAGGATGGCTACACCTTC. This sequence encodes CASSLADREDGYTF. The rearrangement joins TRBV5-1 to TRBJ1-2, with 7 bases fitting TRBD1. Germline CDR1 and CDR2: SGHRS and YFSETQ. The CDR3 covers 14 residues. The trim removed 0 bases at V and 6 bases at J, leaving 5 bases unmatched.

This chain joins TRBV6-1 and TRBJ1-5; D may be TRBD1 (6 bases). Between the trimmed V and J ends, which lost 5 bases and 4 bases, there was a span of 12 bases. The length of the CDR3 is 14 residues. Germline CDR1 and CDR2: MNHNS and SASEGT. Here the CDR3 DNA reads TGTGCCAGCAGTTCGACAGGTAGAAATCAGCCCCAGCATTTT. Translated, it gives CASSSTGRNQPQHF.

Concerning this clone itself: Other DNA sequences in this sample translate to the same CDR3. V gene TRBV5-4 combines with J gene TRBJ2-4; the D is unclear. This CDR3 comprises 12 residues. Per germline, CDR1 SGHNT and CDR2 YYREEE (reference sequence). V lost 0 bases and J lost 9, with 7 bases in between. For the CDR3, the DNA is TGTGCCAGCAGCTTGGAAGGAGCCATTCAGTACTTC. Residues: CASSLEGAIQYF.

This clone was counted between two and nine times. The chain employs TRBV7-8 and TRBJ1-4; D gene ambiguous. V shed 1 base and J shed 5 bases, with 11 bases lying between them. The germline CDR1 and CDR2 sequences are SGHVS and FQNEAQ. The CDR3 length is 15 residues. CDR3 bases: TGTGCCAGCAGCTTAGATGAGGTCAGAAATGAAAAACTGTTTTTT. As protein: CASSLDEVRNEKLFF.

The V call is TRBV23-1, the J call TRBJ2-5; no clear D. TRBV23-1 is given ORF status, its function remaining uncertain. V was clipped by 7 bases and J by 5 bases, with 8 bases between them. This CDR3 has 11 residues. The CDR3 sequence: CASIPGETQYF. In DNA, the CDR3 is TGCGCCAGCATCCCCGGGGAGACCCAGTACTTC.

Note on this clone: The CDR3 does not end in the conserved phenylalanine or tryptophan, so this is likely a read error. This sequence joins TRBV15 and TRBJ1-2, with TRBD1 as a possible D gene (6 bases). Trimming removed 1 base from V and 2 bases from J, with 11 bases in between. Germline V CDR1 and CDR2: LNHNV, YYDKDF (reference sequence). CDR3 length equals 15 residues. The CDR3 DNA reads as TGTGCCACCAGCAGAGGCGGACAGACCAACTATGGCTACACCCTC. It encodes CATSRGGQTNYGYTL.

The rearrangement links TRBV27 to TRBJ1-2, with TRBD1 matching 8 bases. CDR3 size: 13 residues. V was clipped by 4 bases and J by 7 bases; unmatched bases: 5. Germline V CDR1 and CDR2: MNHEY, SMNVEV (reference sequence). The CDR3 protein is CASSSGQGGGYTF. The CDR3 nucleotides are TGTGCCAGCAGTTCCGGACAGGGTGGTGGCTACACCTTC.

This clone was counted only a few times. The chain joins TRBV4-3 to TRBJ2-5; D perhaps matches TRBD2 (6 bases). Germline CDR1 and CDR2: LGHNA and YSLEER. V was cut by 4 bases and J by 11 bases, with 29 bases left in between. The CDR3 length is 17 residues. As DNA, the CDR3 is TGCGCCAGCAGCCCAAGGGACTTTAGAACAGGACCGGGGGAGCAGTACTTC. Amino acids: CASSPRDFRTGPGEQYF.